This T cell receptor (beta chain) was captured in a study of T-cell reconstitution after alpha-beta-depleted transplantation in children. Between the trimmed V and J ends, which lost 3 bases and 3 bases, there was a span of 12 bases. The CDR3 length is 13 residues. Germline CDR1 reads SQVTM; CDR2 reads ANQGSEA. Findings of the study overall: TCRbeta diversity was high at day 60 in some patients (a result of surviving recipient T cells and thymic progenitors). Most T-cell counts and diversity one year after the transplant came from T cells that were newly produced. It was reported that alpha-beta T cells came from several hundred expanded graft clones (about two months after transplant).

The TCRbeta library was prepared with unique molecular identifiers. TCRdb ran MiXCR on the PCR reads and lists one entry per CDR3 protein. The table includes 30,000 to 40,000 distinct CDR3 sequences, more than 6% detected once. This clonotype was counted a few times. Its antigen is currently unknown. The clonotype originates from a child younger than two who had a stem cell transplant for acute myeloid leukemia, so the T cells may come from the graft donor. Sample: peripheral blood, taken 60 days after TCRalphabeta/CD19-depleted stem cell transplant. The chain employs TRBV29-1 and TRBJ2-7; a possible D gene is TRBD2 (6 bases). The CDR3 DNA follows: TGCAGCGTTGATGGAGGGACGGTCTACGAGCAGTACTTC. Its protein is CSVDGGTVYEQYF.